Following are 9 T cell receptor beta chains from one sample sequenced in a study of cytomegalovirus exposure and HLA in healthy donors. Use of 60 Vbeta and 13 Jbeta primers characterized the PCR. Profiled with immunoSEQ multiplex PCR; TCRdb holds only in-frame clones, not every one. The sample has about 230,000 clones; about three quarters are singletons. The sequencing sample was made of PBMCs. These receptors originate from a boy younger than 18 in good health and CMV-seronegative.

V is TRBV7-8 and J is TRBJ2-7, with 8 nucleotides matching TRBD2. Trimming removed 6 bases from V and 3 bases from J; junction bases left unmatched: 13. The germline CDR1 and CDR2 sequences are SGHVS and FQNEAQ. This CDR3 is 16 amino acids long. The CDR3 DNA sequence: TGTGCCAGCAGGGAAGCCCGCGGACTAGCTAACTACGAGCAGTACTTC. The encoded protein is CASREARGLANYEQYF.

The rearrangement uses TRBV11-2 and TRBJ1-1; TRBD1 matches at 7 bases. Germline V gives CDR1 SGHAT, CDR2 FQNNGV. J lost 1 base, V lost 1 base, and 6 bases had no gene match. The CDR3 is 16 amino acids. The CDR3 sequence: CASSLVMGQKNTEAFF. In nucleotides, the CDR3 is TGTGCCAGCAGCTTAGTAATGGGACAGAAGAACACTGAAGCTTTCTTT.

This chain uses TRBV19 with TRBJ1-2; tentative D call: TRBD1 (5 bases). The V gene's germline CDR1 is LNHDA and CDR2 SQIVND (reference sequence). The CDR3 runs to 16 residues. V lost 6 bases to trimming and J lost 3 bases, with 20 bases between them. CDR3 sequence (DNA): TGTGCCAGTAGGACCGCGGGGGACCCAACCCACTATGGCTACACCTTC. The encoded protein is CASRTAGDPTHYGYTF.

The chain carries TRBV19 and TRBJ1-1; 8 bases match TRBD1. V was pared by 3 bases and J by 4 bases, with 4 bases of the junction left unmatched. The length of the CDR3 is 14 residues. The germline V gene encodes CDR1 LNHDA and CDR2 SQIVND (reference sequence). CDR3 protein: CASSIRQGSTEAFF. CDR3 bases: TGTGCCAGTAGTATTCGACAGGGGAGCACTGAAGCTTTCTTT.

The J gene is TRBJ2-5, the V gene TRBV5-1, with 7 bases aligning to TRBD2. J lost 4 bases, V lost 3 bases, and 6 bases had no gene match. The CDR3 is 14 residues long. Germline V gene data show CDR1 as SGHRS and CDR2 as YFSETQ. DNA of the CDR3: TGCGCCAGCAGCTCGATCGGGGGGAGAGAGACCCAGTACTTC. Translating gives CASSSIGGRETQYF.

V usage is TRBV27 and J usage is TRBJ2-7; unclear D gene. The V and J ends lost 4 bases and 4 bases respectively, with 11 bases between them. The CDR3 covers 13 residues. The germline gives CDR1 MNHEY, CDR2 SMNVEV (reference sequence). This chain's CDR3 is CASSSEDRYEQYF. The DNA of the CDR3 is TGTGCCAGCAGTTCTGAGGATAGATACGAGCAGTACTTC.

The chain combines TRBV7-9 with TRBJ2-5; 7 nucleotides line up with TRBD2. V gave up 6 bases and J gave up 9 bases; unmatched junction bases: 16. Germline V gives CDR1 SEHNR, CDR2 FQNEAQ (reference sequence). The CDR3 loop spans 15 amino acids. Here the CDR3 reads CASRPYAGDLFPQYF. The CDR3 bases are TGTGCCAGCAGACCCTACGCGGGGGACTTGTTTCCCCAGTACTTC.

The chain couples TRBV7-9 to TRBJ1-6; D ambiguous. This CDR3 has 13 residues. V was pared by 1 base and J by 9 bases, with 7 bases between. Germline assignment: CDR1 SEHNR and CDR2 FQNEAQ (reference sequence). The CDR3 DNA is TGTGCCAGCAGCTTAGTTTACACTTCACCCCTCCACTTT. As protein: CASSLVYTSPLHF.

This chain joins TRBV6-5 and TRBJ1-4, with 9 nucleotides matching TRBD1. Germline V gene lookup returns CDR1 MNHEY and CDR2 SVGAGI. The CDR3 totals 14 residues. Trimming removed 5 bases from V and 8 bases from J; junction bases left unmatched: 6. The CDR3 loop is CASSPGQGYEKLFF. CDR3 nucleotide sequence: TGTGCCAGCAGTCCGGGACAGGGCTACGAAAAACTGTTTTTT.